A single sample is the source of the 21 T cell receptor beta chains below, sequenced in a study of blood T cell repertoires in COVID-19. Profiling relied on immunoSEQ multiplex PCR, and the TCRdb table lists in-frame clones only, not all of them. The table has around 280,000 clones, 70% to 90% seen once. Sequenced input: peripheral blood. The source is a man aged 70-80 years with acute or convalescent COVID-19.

The chain employs TRBV16 and TRBJ1-5; TRBD1 might be the D (5 bases). V was shortened by 0 bases and J by 6 bases, with 12 bases between the two germline ends. CDR1 and CDR2 from the germline V gene are KGHSY and FQNENV. The CDR3 has 15 amino acids. CDR3 DNA: TGTGCCAGCAGCCAATCTCGGCAGGGCAGTCAGCCCCAGCATTTT. Amino acid sequence: CASSQSRQGSQPQHF. Full variable domain (outside the CDR3, taken from reference TRBV16 and TRBJ1-5): GEEVAQTPKHLVRGEGQKAKLYCAPIKGHSYVFWYQQVLKNEFKFLISFQNENVFDETGMPKERFSAKCLPNSPCSLEIQATKLEDSAVYFCASSQSRQGSQPQHFGDGTRLSIL.

This sequence joins TRBV6-2 or TRBV6-3 and TRBJ2-7; perhaps TRBD2 as D (6 bases). CDR1 MNHEY and CDR2 SVGEGT come from the germline V gene. The ends were cut back, 4 bases at V and 2 bases at J, with 15 bases in the middle. The CDR3 is made up of 15 amino acids. Here the CDR3 reads CASSSGGLPAYEQYF. The CDR3 bases are TGTGCCAGCAGTTCCGGGGGATTGCCTGCCTACGAGCAGTACTTC.

The gene calls are TRBV5-1 and TRBJ2-2, with TRBD1 matching 7 bases. The CDR3 is made up of 15 amino acids. Germline lookup yields CDR1 SGHRS and CDR2 YFSETQ. V was clipped by 2 bases and J by 7 bases; unmatched bases: 8. The CDR3 region is CASSLGRWDSGELFF. As DNA, the CDR3 is TGCGCCAGCAGCTTAGGTCGGTGGGACAGCGGGGAGCTGTTTTTT.

The chain has TRBV24-1 and TRBJ2-3, with TRBD2 matching 12 bases. Germline CDR1 KGHDR, CDR2 SFDVKD. The CDR3 has 19 residues. With V trimmed by 5 bases and J by 0 bases, 11 bases remained unmatched. CDR3 residues: CATSGIGLAGGVSTDTQYF. Written as DNA, the CDR3 is TGTGCCACCAGTGGCATCGGGCTAGCGGGAGGGGTTAGCACAGATACGCAGTATTTT.

The chain has TRBV6-5 and TRBJ2-7; 8 bases agree with TRBD1. Per the germline V gene, CDR1 is MNHEY and CDR2 is SVGAGI. The CDR3 is made up of 14 amino acids. The trim removed 7 bases at V and 7 bases at J, leaving 12 bases unmatched. The CDR3 reads CASNGLTGEGEQYF. CDR3 DNA: TGTGCCAGCAACGGATTGACAGGGGAAGGGGAGCAGTACTTC.

V usage is TRBV4-3 and J usage is TRBJ1-1; D might be TRBD1 (6 bases). Trimming took off 0 bases at V and 4 bases at J, with 12 bases between the two ends. CDR3 size: 15 residues. Germline CDR1 and CDR2: LGHNA and YSLEER. The CDR3 here is CASSQDRGPLTEAFF. DNA of the CDR3: TGCGCCAGCAGCCAAGACAGGGGCCCCCTCACTGAAGCTTTCTTT.

The gene calls are TRBV3-1 (or the pseudogene TRBV3-2) and TRBJ2-5; 9 nucleotides agree with TRBD1. The ends lost 11 bases at V and 3 bases at J; junction bases unmatched: 7. Germline CDR1 is LGHDT and CDR2 is YNNKEL (reference sequence). The length of the CDR3 is 13 residues. CDR3 nucleotides: TGTGCCCCCGTCCGGGACAGGGAAGAGACCCAGTACTTC. Translating it yields CAPVRDREETQYF.

J is TRBJ1-2 and V is TRBV19, with D perhaps TRBD1 (6 bases). There are 14 residues in the CDR3. V was shortened by 3 bases and J by 2 bases, with 10 bases between the two germline ends. The germline gives CDR1 LNHDA, CDR2 SQIVND (reference sequence). The chain's CDR3 is CASSIGGGNYGYTF. The CDR3 nucleotides are TGTGCCAGTAGTATTGGGGGGGGCAACTATGGCTACACCTTC.

Regarding this clone: A read error may account for a junction end that differs from germline. The chain couples TRBV7-9 to TRBJ1-2; the D gene is possibly TRBD1 (6 bases). Germline values: CDR1 SEHNR, CDR2 FQNEAQ (reference sequence). The CDR3 spans 13 residues. Here the CDR3 reads CASSLPPGGAYAF. The CDR3, as DNA: TGTGCCAGCAGCTTACCCCCCGGGGGGGCGTACGCCTTC.

This sequence joins TRBV5-1 and TRBJ1-1; TRBD1 matches at 7 bases. Germline loops: CDR1 SGHRS, CDR2 YFSETQ. The V segment lost 6 bases and the J segment 0 bases; nucleotides outside the gene matches: 2. The CDR3 spans 13 residues. The CDR3 protein is CASTGQVNTEAFF. The CDR3 DNA reads as TGCGCCAGCACCGGACAGGTGAACACTGAAGCTTTCTTT.

The rearrangement uses TRBV19 and TRBJ2-3; 8 nucleotides agree with TRBD1. Germline V gives CDR1 LNHDA, CDR2 SQIVND (reference sequence). The CDR3 sequence is 16 residues long. Trimming cost V 4 bases and J 4 bases; bases outside gene matches: 10. CDR3 nucleotides: TGTGCCAGTAGTAGGGGAAGAGGACAGGGAGCAGATACGCAGTATTTT. This codes for CASSRGRGQGADTQYF.

V is TRBV9 and J is TRBJ1-3; 9 nucleotides match TRBD1. CDR1 is SGDLS, CDR2 YYNGEE, per germline. V was clipped by 4 bases and J by 4 bases; unmatched bases: 18. This CDR3 comprises 19 residues. CDR3 sequence: CASSPSTPGQGGSGNTIYF. The CDR3 DNA is TGTGCCAGCAGCCCCAGTACCCCGGGACAGGGAGGGTCCGGAAACACCATATATTTT.

The chain uses TRBV2 and TRBJ1-1; D is unclear. Trimming took off 4 bases at V and 10 bases at J, with 16 bases between the two ends. CDR3 size: 13 residues. Germline-derived CDR1 and CDR2 are SNHLY and FYNNEI. CDR3 region: CASSGLVAAGAFF. DNA of the CDR3: TGTGCCAGCAGTGGCCTAGTAGCCGCTGGAGCTTTCTTT.

The J gene is TRBJ2-7, the V gene TRBV10-3; 7 nucleotides align to TRBD2. The CDR3 consists of 14 residues. CDR1 and CDR2 (germline): ENHRY, SYGVKD. After removal of 0 bases from V and 5 bases from J, the junction contained 4 bases not matched to a gene. In DNA form, the CDR3 reads TGTGCCATCAGTGAGTCAGCGAGCGGGAACGAGCAGTACTTC. It codes for CAISESASGNEQYF.

V and J are TRBV7-2 and TRBJ2-5; TRBD2 matches 11 bases. The CDR3 is 16 amino acids. Germline V gene sequence: CDR1 SGHTA, CDR2 FQGNSA. V trimming: 2 bases; J trimming: 1 base; junction bases outside the gene matches: 3. In DNA form, the CDR3 reads TGTGCCAGCAGCTTAACGGGGACTAGCGGCCAAGAGACCCAGTACTTC. Translation: CASSLTGTSGQETQYF.

The chain has TRBV4-2 and TRBJ2-5; D gene unclear. This CDR3 is 14 amino acids long. V lost 4 bases and J lost 0, with 9 bases in between. From germline, CDR1 is LGHNA and CDR2 YNFKEQ. The CDR3 protein is CASSPQSHQETQYF. Written as DNA, the CDR3 is TGTGCCAGCAGCCCTCAGTCACACCAAGAGACCCAGTACTTC.

This clone was counted a single time. The J gene is TRBJ1-5, the V gene TRBV19; no clear D gene. This CDR3 is built from 16 residues. Germline assignment: CDR1 LNHDA and CDR2 SQIVND (reference sequence). V lost 0 bases and J lost 3, with 12 bases in between. The CDR3 reads CASSIDLAGHNQPQHF. CDR3 DNA sequence: TGTGCCAGTAGTATAGACCTGGCAGGTCACAATCAGCCCCAGCATTTT.

The chain combines TRBV27 with TRBJ1-2, with 10 bases identical to TRBD1. V lost 5 bases, J lost 8 bases, and 11 bases stayed unmatched. From germline, CDR1 is MNHEY and CDR2 SMNVEV (reference sequence). The length of the CDR3 is 15 residues. The CDR3 DNA sequence: TGTGCCAGCAGTAAGCCGGGACAGGGGCCTACGGGCTACACCTTC. This translates into CASSKPGQGPTGYTF.

The chain carries TRBV5-6 and TRBJ1-2, with D perhaps matching TRBD1 (6 bases). CDR1 is SGHDT, CDR2 YYEEEE, per germline. V shed 2 bases and J shed 4 bases, with 12 bases lying between them. CDR3 length: 14 amino acids. CDR3 region: CASSLRQGIYGYTF. CDR3 nucleotide sequence: TGTGCCAGCAGCTTAAGGCAGGGGATCTATGGCTACACCTTC.

This rearrangement joins TRBV9 to TRBJ2-5, with 9 bases lining up with TRBD2. Trimming took 7 bases from V and 5 from J; bases not matched to a gene: 12. From germline, CDR1 is SGDLS and CDR2 YYNGEE. The CDR3 is 15 residues long. CDR3 protein: CASGGASGEGETQYF. DNA of the CDR3: TGTGCCAGCGGAGGAGCTAGCGGGGAAGGGGAGACCCAGTACTTC.

The rearrangement joins TRBV5-4 to TRBJ2-7; TRBD2 matches 8 bases. Germline CDR1 SGHNT, CDR2 YYREEE (reference sequence). Trimming at V came to 4 bases and at J to 1 base, leaving 7 bases not matched to a gene. The CDR3 is 15 amino acids. CDR3 sequence: CASSRSGGASYEQYF. The CDR3 nucleotides are TGTGCCAGCAGCCGAAGCGGGGGAGCTTCCTACGAGCAGTACTTC.